The 11 T cell receptor beta chains below were found in one sample sequenced in a study of TET2 disruption in CD19-targeted CAR T cells. Sequencing was performed with immunoSEQ multiplex PCR; in TCRdb, only in-frame clones are kept and a portion is missing. This listing includes tens of thousands of clones. Stated treatment: autologous CTL019 cells: CD19 CAR with 4-1BB and CD3 zeta domains. No antigen has been assigned to these receptors. Sequenced material: CD8- CAR+ T cells sorted from cultured blood T cells, taken for CD19 CAR T cell therapy. Subset described: CD8-negative CAR-positive T cells from the infusion product. The receptors derive from a man aged 70 or older with chronic lymphocytic leukemia.

Regarding this clone: The CDR3 end falls 3 residues outside the read, so it is completed with the germline J gene. The chain carries TRBV19 and TRBJ2-1, with 7 bases identical to TRBD2. V was pared by 7 bases and J by 0 bases, with 15 bases of the junction left unmatched. This CDR3 contains 18 residues. CDR1 is LNHDA, CDR2 SQIVND, per germline (reference sequence). CDR3 loop: CASTLDFGGVSSYNEQFF. CDR3 bases read: TGTGCCAGTACCCTTGACTTTGGGGGGGTAAGCTCCTACAATGAG.

The CDR3 bases that were read are TGCGCCAGCGGTACCGGGGACAGGGTAGGGCCC. This translates into CASGTGDRVGP. From start to end, the CDR3 is CASGTGDRVGPQHF. The rearrangement joins TRBV10-2 to TRBJ1-5; 9 bases agree with TRBD1. The read falls 3 residues short of the CDR3 end, and the missing part is taken from the germline J gene. V lost 8 bases to trimming and J lost 9 bases; unmatched junction nucleotides: 11. Germline loops: CDR1 WSHSY, CDR2 SAAADI. The length of the CDR3 is 14 residues.

Note on this clone: The CDR3 extends 3 residues past the end of the read, so its final part is completed from the germline J gene. V is TRBV28 and J is TRBJ2-7; the match to TRBD2 covers 11 bases. V dropped 6 bases and J dropped 0; count of bases not matched to a gene: 7. The V gene's germline CDR1 is MDHEN and CDR2 SYDVKM. This CDR3 is built from 16 residues. The covered CDR3 bases are TGTGCCAGCAGACGTAGCGGGGGGGCCCTCTCCTACGAG. As protein: CASRRSGGALSYE. In full, the CDR3 reads CASRRSGGALSYEQYF.

Regarding this clone: The read comes to an end 3 residues before the CDR3 does, leaving the germline J gene to fill in the end. The rearrangement uses TRBV18 and TRBJ2-1, with D possibly being TRBD1 (7 bases). The germline gives CDR1 KGHSH, CDR2 LQKENI. Trimming stripped 0 bases from V and 3 bases from J, with 12 bases between. CDR3 length equals 16 residues. The DNA read from the CDR3 is TGTGCCAGCTCACCACCGGAGGGGGCGGGCTACAATGAG. Translating gives CASSPPEGAGYNE. The full-length CDR3 reads as CASSPPEGAGYNEQFF.

Comment on this clone: The DNA ends 3 residues before the CDR3 does, and the rest of the CDR3 is filled in from the germline J gene. The chain is built from TRBV19 and TRBJ1-2; D is unresolved. The CDR3 is made up of 16 amino acids. Germline CDR1 is LNHDA and CDR2 is SQIVND (reference sequence). The CDR3 here is CASSSLTSLSYNDYTF. The sequenced part of the CDR3 DNA is TGTGCCAGTAGTTCCCTGACTAGCTTGTCCTACAATGAC. The variable domain in full, with the rest retrieved from reference TRBV19 and TRBJ1-2, is DGGITQSPKYLFRKEGQNVTLSCEQNLNHDAMYWYRQDPGQGLRLIYYSQIVNDFQKGDIAEGYSVSREKKESFPLTVTSAQKNPTAFYLCASSSLTSLSYNDYTFGSGTRLTVV.

A note on this clone: The read terminates 3 residues ahead of where the CDR3 ends, so the germline J gene completes it. The rearrangement uses TRBV20-1 and TRBJ2-5; weak D call: TRBD1 (6 bases). The CDR3 spans 13 residues. Germline V gives CDR1 DFQATT, CDR2 SNEGSKA (reference sequence). The ends were cut back, 6 bases at V and 5 bases at J, with 16 bases in the middle. The part of the CDR3 DNA that was read is TGCAGTGCCCCAGGGGTGGGGGTGGAGACC. Protein: CSAPGVGVET. The whole CDR3 reads CSAPGVGVETQYF.

Remarks on this clone: The read ends 3 residues before the CDR3 terminus; that terminus is restored from the germline J gene. The chain has TRBV28 and TRBJ2-1; 7 bases match TRBD2. V gave up 5 bases and J gave up 0 bases; unmatched junction bases: 7. The germline gives CDR1 MDHEN, CDR2 SYDVKM. This CDR3 is 16 amino acids long. The CDR3 is CASSGSTSHSYNEQFF. The CDR3 DNA, read in part, is TGTGCCAGCAGTGGCTCGACTAGCCACTCCTACAATGAG.

For this clone: Read data end 3 residues before the CDR3 end; the end is taken from the germline J gene. The V and J genes are TRBV28 and TRBJ2-3, with 13 nucleotides matching TRBD2. The CDR3 has 19 amino acids. V lost 6 bases and J lost 0; bases outside the gene matches: 12. In germline, CDR1 is MDHEN, CDR2 SYDVKM. The sequenced part of the CDR3 DNA is TGTGCCAGCAGACTCTCGGGACTAGCGGGGCATCCTAGCACAGATACG. Its protein is CASRLSGLAGHPSTDT. The CDR3 in its entirety is CASRLSGLAGHPSTDTQYF. Filled out from reference TRBV28 and TRBJ2-3, the complete variable domain reads DVKVTQSSRYLVKRTGEKVFLECVQDMDHENMFWYRQDPGLGLRLIYFSYDVKMKEKGDIPEGYSVSREKKERFSLILESASTNQTSMYLCASRLSGLAGHPSTDTQYFGPGTRLTVL.

About this clone itself: The read stops 3 residues short of the end of the CDR3; the missing end is completed from the germline J gene. This chain joins TRBV5-1 and TRBJ2-7; TRBD2 agrees at 9 bases. V lost 4 bases and J lost 2; bases outside the gene matches: 7. The CDR3 has 15 amino acids. In germline, CDR1 is SGHRS, CDR2 YFSETQ. This CDR3 is CASSGGLAGTYEQYF. CDR3 DNA (partial): TGCGCCAGCAGCGGGGGGCTAGCGGGAACCTACGAG.

In the case of this clone: The sequenced fragment ends 3 residues before the CDR3 boundary, so the rest is inferred from the germline J gene. The J gene is TRBJ2-3, the V gene TRBV28; D is unresolved. V was trimmed by 5 bases and J by 6 bases, leaving 6 bases between them. Looked up from germline, CDR1 is MDHEN and CDR2 is SYDVKM. This CDR3 spans 11 amino acids. CDR3 sequence: CASSARDTQYF. The covered CDR3 bases are TGTGCCAGCAGTGCGCGGGATACG.

Note on this clone: Mismatch with germline at one junction end may stem from a read error. The read ends 3 residues early relative to the CDR3; the germline J gene fills the gap. This rearrangement joins TRBV4-2 to TRBJ1-2; D may be TRBD1 (5 bases). This CDR3 spans 14 amino acids. Germline V gene data show CDR1 as LGHNA and CDR2 as YNFKEQ. The covered CDR3 bases are TGCGCCAGCAGCCAGGTTGCGGGGACGTCTGGC. It encodes CASSQVAGTSG. The complete CDR3 protein is CASSQVAGTSGYTF.